Below are 26 T cell receptor beta chains sequenced from a single sample in a study of blood T cell repertoires in COVID-19. Only in-frame clones appear in the TCRdb table, and some are missing; sequencing was by immunoSEQ multiplex PCR. The table records 100,000 to 150,000 clones, roughly 84% of them present only once. The source material was peripheral blood. These receptors were taken from a woman older than 75 with acute or convalescent COVID-19.

The V and J genes are TRBV5-6 and TRBJ1-2; D not resolved. The CDR3 runs to 12 residues. Germline values: CDR1 SGHDT, CDR2 YYEEEE. With 1 base removed from V and 7 bases from J, the gap between germline ends came to 8 bases. CDR3 bases: TGTGCCAGCAGCTTGCTAGGGAGTGGCTACACCTTC. This gives the protein CASSLLGSGYTF.

The CDR3 sequence: CASSLGRVDGELFF. The CDR3 DNA follows: TGTGCCAGCAGCTTAGGCAGGGTCGACGGGGAGCTGTTTTTT. The gene calls are TRBV11-3 and TRBJ2-2, with D perhaps matching TRBD1 (5 bases). Germline assignment: CDR1 SGHNT and CDR2 YENEEA. The CDR3 loop spans 14 amino acids. With 1 base removed from V and 7 bases from J, the gap between germline ends came to 10 bases.

The chain combines TRBV10-3 with TRBJ2-7; 9 bases agree with TRBD2. This CDR3 comprises 14 residues. The junction had 3 bases not matched to a gene; V was cut back by 3 bases and J by 3 bases. The germline V gene has CDR1 ENHRY and CDR2 SYGVKD. DNA of the CDR3: TGTGCCATCAGTGACCTAGCGGGGAGCTACGAGCAGTACTTC. It codes for CAISDLAGSYEQYF.

V usage is TRBV27 and J usage is TRBJ1-4, with D possibly TRBD1 on 5 matching bases. Germline CDR1 MNHEY, CDR2 SMNVEV (reference sequence). V lost 7 bases and J lost 0, with 12 bases in between. This CDR3 region has 15 residues. CDR3 sequence (DNA): TGTGCCAGCAAGGGGCACACAGCAACTAATGAAAAACTGTTTTTT. It encodes CASKGHTATNEKLFF.

CDR3 loop: CASSLALRTEQYF. The CDR3 region has the DNA TGCGCCAGCAGCTTGGCCCTTAGAACCGAGCAGTACTTC. The genes are TRBV5-1 and TRBJ2-7, with D hard to call. V was trimmed by 0 bases and J by 6 bases, leaving 10 bases between them. Germline CDR1 reads SGHRS; CDR2 reads YFSETQ. This CDR3 comprises 13 residues.

This clone was detected only a few times. This chain joins TRBV19 and TRBJ1-1; 8 bases align to TRBD1. CDR1 and CDR2 (germline): LNHDA, SQIVND (reference sequence). The J segment lost 5 bases and the V segment lost 0 bases, leaving 2 bases of the junction unmatched. CDR3 size: 14 residues. In DNA form, the CDR3 reads TGTGCCAGTAGTATAGACAGGGGGCGGACTGAAGCTTTCTTT. It yields the protein CASSIDRGRTEAFF.

There are a few counts of this clone. The rearrangement joins TRBV7-3 to TRBJ2-3, with 8 positions matching TRBD1. The CDR3 is 16 residues long. The V and J ends lost 5 bases and 1 base, in that order; junction bases with no gene match: 8. The V gene's germline CDR1 is SGHTA and CDR2 FQGTGA. CDR3 loop: CASSRGTGSRTDTQYF. The CDR3 nucleotides read TGTGCCAGCAGCCGTGGGACAGGTTCTCGCACAGATACGCAGTATTTT. Filled out from reference TRBV7-3 and TRBJ2-3, the complete variable domain reads GAGVSQTPSNKVTEKGKYVELRCDPISGHTALYWYRQSLGQGPEFLIYFQGTGAADDSGLPNDRFFAVRPEGSVSTLKIQRTERGDSAVYLCASSRGTGSRTDTQYFGPGTRLTVL.

The chain joins TRBV28 to TRBJ1-5; TRBD1 aligns across 7 bases. Germline V gene sequence: CDR1 MDHEN, CDR2 SYDVKM. The CDR3 extends over 15 amino acids. The V gene end was trimmed by 7 bases and the J gene end by 7 bases; junction bases not matched to a gene: 13. The CDR3 DNA sequence: TGTGCCAGCAATCCGCCCGAGGGGGCGGGCCAGCCCCAGCATTTT. As protein: CASNPPEGAGQPQHF.

This clone was recorded once. V and J are TRBV7-3 and TRBJ2-2; no firm D call. V was trimmed by 5 bases and J by 2 bases, leaving 12 bases between them. The CDR3 spans 15 residues. Germline loops: CDR1 SGHTA, CDR2 FQGTGA. The CDR3 DNA sequence: TGTGCCAGCAGCCGCGGAGCAGCCAACACCGGGGAGCTGTTTTTT. The encoded protein is CASSRGAANTGELFF.

As for this clone: A junction end diverges from the germline sequence, so it may reflect a read error. The chain is built from TRBV5-5 and TRBJ1-1; unclear D gene. The CDR3 contains 11 residues. Germline V gene lookup returns CDR1 SGHKS and CDR2 YYEKEE (reference sequence). The CDR3 loop is CASSLNIEAFF. Written as DNA, the CDR3 is TGTGCCAGCAGCTTGAACATTGAAGCTTTCTTT.

The chain links TRBV6-5 to TRBJ1-5, with D uncertain. CDR1 and CDR2 from the germline V gene are MNHEY and SVGAGI. V was shortened by 7 bases and J by 3 bases, with 16 bases between the two germline ends. This CDR3 has 15 amino acids. CDR3 in DNA: TGTGCCAGCATCCAACTAGGCGGAAACAATCAGCCCCAGCATTTT. Translating it yields CASIQLGGNNQPQHF.

The chain has TRBV7-6 and TRBJ2-3; 12 nucleotides line up with TRBD2. The CDR3 is 15 residues long. Per the germline V gene, CDR1 is SGHVS and CDR2 is FNYEAQ. The V segment lost 4 bases and the J segment 5 bases; nucleotides outside the gene matches: 4. The CDR3 DNA follows: TGTGCCAGCAGCTCTAGCGGGGGGGGGAAAGATACGCAGTATTTT. Protein sequence: CASSSSGGGKDTQYF. Full variable domain (rest looked up from reference TRBV7-6 and TRBJ2-3): GAGVSQSPRYKVTKRGQDVALRCDPISGHVSLYWYRQALGQGPEFLTYFNYEAQQDKSGLPNDRFSAERPEGSISTLTIQRTEQRDSAMYRCASSSSGGGKDTQYFGPGTRLTVL.

In DNA form, the CDR3 reads TGTGCCAGCAGCTTAGGGCCAACAGGGCCCCAATATGGCTACACCTTC. Translated: CASSLGPTGPQYGYTF. The chain is built from TRBV5-4 and TRBJ1-2; the D gene is possibly TRBD1 (6 bases). This CDR3 has 16 amino acids. Germline V gene sequence: CDR1 SGHNT, CDR2 YYREEE (reference sequence). Trimming left V 2 bases short and J 5 bases short, with 19 bases between.

This clone has only one observation. The chain carries TRBV5-5 and TRBJ2-7; 7 nucleotides line up with TRBD2. The CDR3 contains 15 residues. Germline CDR1 is SGHKS and CDR2 is YYEKEE (reference sequence). J was trimmed by 4 bases and V by 0 bases; bases with no gene match: 7. CDR3 in DNA: TGTGCCAGCAGCTTGGCCGGGGGGATAACTTACGAGCAGTACTTC. It specifies CASSLAGGITYEQYF.

This chain joins TRBV18 and TRBJ2-7; 7 bases align to TRBD1. CDR1 KGHSH and CDR2 LQKENI come from the germline V gene. The V segment lost 6 bases and the J segment 7 bases; nucleotides outside the gene matches: 12. The CDR3 runs to 14 residues. The CDR3 DNA reads as TGTGCCAGCTCCCTCTCTCTAGGGGGCTGGGAGCAGTACTTC. Translation: CASSLSLGGWEQYF.

The chain has TRBV9 and TRBJ2-7, with 9 nucleotides matching TRBD1. There are 15 residues in the CDR3. In germline, CDR1 is SGDLS, CDR2 YYNGEE. Germline trimming cut 0 bases from V and 3 bases from J; bases unmatched to any gene: 4. The CDR3 region has the DNA TGTGCCAGCAGCGTAGGCACGGGACAGGGCTACGAGCAGTACTTC. Its translation is CASSVGTGQGYEQYF.

The rearrangement links TRBV20-1 to TRBJ2-5; the D gene is possibly TRBD2 (6 bases). This CDR3 is built from 11 residues. Per germline, CDR1 DFQATT and CDR2 SNEGSKA (reference sequence). V was clipped by 4 bases and J by 5 bases, with 8 bases between them. The CDR3: CSATLAETQYF. CDR3 nucleotide sequence: TGCAGTGCTACTCTAGCGGAGACCCAGTACTTC.

This chain uses TRBV6-5 with TRBJ2-5; 9 bases line up with TRBD2. This CDR3 contains 15 residues. Germline loops: CDR1 MNHEY, CDR2 SVGAGI. The J segment lost 9 bases and the V segment lost 8 bases, leaving 16 bases of the junction unmatched. This chain's CDR3 is CASLAGTPSNMAQYF. CDR3 bases: TGTGCCAGCCTAGCGGGGACGCCCTCAAATATGGCCCAGTACTTC.

V and J are TRBV7-2 and TRBJ2-5; 12 nucleotides match TRBD2. With V trimmed by 3 bases and J by 7 bases, 9 bases remained unmatched. This CDR3 is built from 16 residues. Looked up from germline, CDR1 is SGHTA and CDR2 is FQGNSA. The CDR3 is CASSFSLAGGRWTQYF. The CDR3 bases are TGTGCCAGCAGCTTCTCACTAGCGGGGGGCCGGTGGACCCAGTACTTC.

The chain carries TRBV15 and TRBJ2-1, with D maybe TRBD2 (5 bases). The CDR3 contains 15 residues. CDR1 and CDR2 from the germline V gene are LNHNV and YYDKDF (reference sequence). V was cut by 0 bases and J by 7 bases, with 13 bases left in between. CDR3 sequence: CATSRDRSGMNEQFF. CDR3 nucleotide sequence: TGTGCCACCAGCAGAGATCGATCCGGGATGAATGAGCAGTTCTTC. Full variable domain (outside the CDR3, taken from reference TRBV15 and TRBJ2-1): DAMVIQNPRYQVTQFGKPVTLSCSQTLNHNVMYWYQQKSSQAPKLLFHYYDKDFNNEADTPDNFQSRRPNTSFCFLDIRSPGLGDTAMYLCATSRDRSGMNEQFFGPGTRLTVL.

This rearrangement joins TRBV18 to TRBJ2-1; D remains unclear. V was trimmed by 3 bases and J by 9 bases, leaving 6 bases between them. Germline V gene sequence: CDR1 KGHSH, CDR2 LQKENI. CDR3 size: 11 residues. In DNA, the CDR3 is TGTGCCAGCTCACCCAGTTCTGAGCAGTTCTTC. This codes for CASSPSSEQFF.

V and J are TRBV19 and TRBJ1-4; 9 nucleotides align to TRBD1. The CDR3 runs 16 residues. CDR1 LNHDA and CDR2 SQIVND come from the germline V gene (reference sequence). The trim removed 3 bases at V and 4 bases at J, leaving 6 bases unmatched. Here the CDR3 reads CASSIGTGFFNEKLFF. DNA for the CDR3: TGTGCCAGTAGTATTGGGACAGGGTTCTTTAATGAAAAACTGTTTTTT.

As DNA, the CDR3 is TGTGCCAGCAGCGTAGGGGCAGGGAGAAACACCATATATTTT. Its protein product is CASSVGAGRNTIYF. The gene calls are TRBV9 and TRBJ1-3, with D perhaps matching TRBD1 (5 bases). The V gene lost 0 bases and the J gene lost 5 bases, with 9 bases spanning the gap. The CDR3 runs to 14 residues. Per germline, CDR1 SGDLS and CDR2 YYNGEE. The complete variable domain, with remaining parts taken from reference TRBV9 and TRBJ1-3, reads DSGVTQTPKHLITATGQRVTLRCSPRSGDLSVYWYQQSLDQGLQFLIQYYNGEERAKGNILERFSAQQFPDLHSELNLSSLELGDSALYFCASSVGAGRNTIYFGEGSWLTVV.

This sequence joins TRBV10-2 and TRBJ1-2; no clear D gene. This CDR3 has 13 amino acids. Trimming removed 2 bases at V and 4 bases at J, with 8 bases between. Germline lookup yields CDR1 WSHSY and CDR2 SAAADI. Here the CDR3 reads CASSEINGYGYTF. Written as DNA, the CDR3 is TGCGCCAGCAGTGAGATCAACGGCTATGGCTACACCTTC.

The rearrangement joins TRBV18 to TRBJ1-3, with a tentative D call TRBD1 (5 bases). Germline values: CDR1 KGHSH, CDR2 LQKENI. The length of the CDR3 is 16 residues. Trimming removed 2 bases from V and 0 bases from J, with 11 bases in between. The DNA for the CDR3 is TGTGCCAGCTCACCAAGCGGGGGACTCTCTGGAAACACCATATATTTT. Its translation is CASSPSGGLSGNTIYF.

The sample holds one count of this clone. V gene TRBV7-8 combines with J gene TRBJ2-7, with D possibly matching TRBD1 (5 bases). With 4 bases removed from V and 2 bases from J, the gap between germline ends came to 12 bases. The CDR3 loop spans 14 amino acids. Germline V gene sequence: CDR1 SGHVS, CDR2 FQNEAQ. CDR3 DNA sequence: TGTGCCAGCAGCTCACGTAGGGGCCCCTACGAGCAGTACTTC. Its translation is CASSSRRGPYEQYF.